This TCR beta chain was obtained from a study of blood T cell repertoires in COVID-19. Germline assignment: CDR1 SGHVS and CDR2 FQNEAQ. CDR3 length: 11 amino acids. The germline V and J ends were trimmed by 5 bases and 7 bases, with 6 bases remaining between them. Data came from immunoSEQ multiplex PCR; TCRdb stores just in-frame clones and leaves some out. The sample carries approximately 380,000 clones, roughly nine tenths recorded once. Source material: PBMCs or T cells enriched from blood (not recorded which). V and J are TRBV7-8 and TRBJ2-1; the D is unclear. The TCR originated in a woman aged 40 to 55 who had been exposed to COVID-19. The CDR3 spells CASSPRNEQFF. CDR3 coding DNA: TGTGCCAGCAGCCCACGGAATGAGCAGTTCTTC.